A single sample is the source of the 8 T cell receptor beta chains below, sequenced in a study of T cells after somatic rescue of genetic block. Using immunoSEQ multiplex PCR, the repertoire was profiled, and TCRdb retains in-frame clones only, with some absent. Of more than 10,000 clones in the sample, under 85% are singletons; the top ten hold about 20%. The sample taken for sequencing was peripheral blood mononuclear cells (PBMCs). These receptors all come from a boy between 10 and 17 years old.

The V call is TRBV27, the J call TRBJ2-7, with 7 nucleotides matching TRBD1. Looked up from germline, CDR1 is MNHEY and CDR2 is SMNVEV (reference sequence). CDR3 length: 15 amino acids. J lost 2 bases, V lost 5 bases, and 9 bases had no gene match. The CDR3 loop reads CASSPSGTAAYEQYF. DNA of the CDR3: TGTGCCAGCAGTCCCTCGGGGACAGCAGCCTACGAGCAGTACTTC.

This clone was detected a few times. The CDR3 DNA reads as TGTGCCAGCAACGTCGTTAGGAATGAAAAACTGTTTTTT. Translated, it gives CASNVVRNEKLFF. The chain couples TRBV6-1 to TRBJ1-4; unclear D gene. This CDR3 is 13 amino acids long. V was clipped by 7 bases and J by 5 bases, with 11 bases between them. CDR1 is MNHNS and CDR2 is SASEGT in the germline V gene.

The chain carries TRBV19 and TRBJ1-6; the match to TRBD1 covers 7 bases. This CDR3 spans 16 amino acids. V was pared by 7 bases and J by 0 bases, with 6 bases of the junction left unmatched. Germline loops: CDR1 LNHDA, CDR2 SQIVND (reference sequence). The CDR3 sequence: CASMGTESSYNSPLHF. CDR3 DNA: TGTGCCAGTATGGGGACAGAAAGCTCCTATAATTCACCCCTCCACTTT.

The CDR3 loop reads CASSPPGPLYNEQFF. The DNA of the CDR3 is TGTGCCAGCAGTCCCCCAGGACCGCTCTACAATGAGCAGTTCTTC. The chain uses TRBV28 and TRBJ2-1; no firm D call. V lost 5 bases, J lost 3 bases, and 14 bases lay in between. Germline V gene data show CDR1 as MDHEN and CDR2 as SYDVKM. CDR3 length equals 15 residues.

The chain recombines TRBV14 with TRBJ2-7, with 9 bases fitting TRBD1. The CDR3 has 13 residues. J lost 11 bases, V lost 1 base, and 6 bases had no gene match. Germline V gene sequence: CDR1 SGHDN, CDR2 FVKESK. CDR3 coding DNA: TGTGCCAGCAGCCAAGGCCGGACAGGGGTGAAGTACTTC. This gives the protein CASSQGRTGVKYF.

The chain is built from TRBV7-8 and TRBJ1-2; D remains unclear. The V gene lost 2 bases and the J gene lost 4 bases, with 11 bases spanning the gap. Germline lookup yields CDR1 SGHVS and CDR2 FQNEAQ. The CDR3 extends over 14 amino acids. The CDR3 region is CASSLLSHPYGYTF. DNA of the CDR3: TGTGCCAGCAGCTTACTCAGTCACCCCTATGGCTACACCTTC.

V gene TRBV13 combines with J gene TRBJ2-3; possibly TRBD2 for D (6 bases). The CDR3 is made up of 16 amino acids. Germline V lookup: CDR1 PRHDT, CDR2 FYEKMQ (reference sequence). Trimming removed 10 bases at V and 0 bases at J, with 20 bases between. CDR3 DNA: TGTGCCACCGGACTGTGGAGGGGCTCTAGCACAGATACGCAGTATTTT. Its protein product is CATGLWRGSSTDTQYF.

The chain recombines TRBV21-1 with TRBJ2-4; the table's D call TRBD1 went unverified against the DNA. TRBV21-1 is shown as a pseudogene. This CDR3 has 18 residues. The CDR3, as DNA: TGTGCCAGCAGCAAAGGGCGTCGACAGGGAACCGCCAAAAACATTCAGTACTTC. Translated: CASSKGRRQGTAKNIQYF.